What follows describes a single T cell receptor beta chain. This entry comes from a study of blood T cell repertoires in COVID-19. Study as a whole: Donors in the United States, Italy and Spain gave samples during acute or convalescent COVID-19. The cDNA or gDNA used as material had been derived from T cells, B-cell-depleted T cells, or PBMCs.

Sequenced by immunoSEQ multiplex PCR; TCRdb stores in-frame clones only, minus some. The table lists 270,000 or so clones, more than 85% of them singletons. CDR3 length equals 15 residues. V shed 3 bases, J shed 0 bases, and the junction held 5 bases outside the gene matches. Germline V CDR1 and CDR2: LGHNA, YSLEER. Clinical history as reported by participants underpinned cohort assignment. Shortly before study entry, within 2 weeks, exposed participants had met a COVID-19 case. The V gene is TRBV4-3, the J gene TRBJ2-7; 7 bases agree with TRBD2. Material: PBMCs or T cells enriched from blood (not recorded which). The receptor's source is a man in his forties who had been exposed to COVID-19. The CDR3 nucleotides are TGCGCCAGCAGCCAGGCTAGCGGCAGCTCCTACGAGCAGTACTTC. It encodes CASSQASGSSYEQYF.